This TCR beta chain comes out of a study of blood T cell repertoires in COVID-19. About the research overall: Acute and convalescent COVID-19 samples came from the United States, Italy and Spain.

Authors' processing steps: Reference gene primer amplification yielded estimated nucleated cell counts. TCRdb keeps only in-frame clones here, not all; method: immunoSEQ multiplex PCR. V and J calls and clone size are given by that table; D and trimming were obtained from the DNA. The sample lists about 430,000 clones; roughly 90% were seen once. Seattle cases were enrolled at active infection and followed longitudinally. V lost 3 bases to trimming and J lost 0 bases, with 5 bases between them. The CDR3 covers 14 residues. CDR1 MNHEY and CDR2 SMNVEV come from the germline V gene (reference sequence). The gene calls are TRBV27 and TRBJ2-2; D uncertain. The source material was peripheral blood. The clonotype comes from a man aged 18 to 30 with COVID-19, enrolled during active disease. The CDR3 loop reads CASSFSANTGELFF. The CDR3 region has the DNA TGTGCCAGCAGTTTTTCTGCGAACACCGGGGAGCTGTTTTTT.